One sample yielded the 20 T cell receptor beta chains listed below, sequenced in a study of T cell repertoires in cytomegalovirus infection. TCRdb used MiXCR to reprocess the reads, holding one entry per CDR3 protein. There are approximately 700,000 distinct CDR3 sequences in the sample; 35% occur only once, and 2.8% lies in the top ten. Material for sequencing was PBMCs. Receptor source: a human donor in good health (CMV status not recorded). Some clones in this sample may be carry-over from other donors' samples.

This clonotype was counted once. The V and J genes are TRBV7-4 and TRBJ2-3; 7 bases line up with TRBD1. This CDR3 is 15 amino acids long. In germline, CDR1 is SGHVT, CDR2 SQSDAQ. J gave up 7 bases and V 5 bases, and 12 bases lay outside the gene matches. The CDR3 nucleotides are TGTGCCAGCAGCCAATCGACAGGGCGGAGAAATACGCAGTATTTT. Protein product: CASSQSTGRRNTQYF.

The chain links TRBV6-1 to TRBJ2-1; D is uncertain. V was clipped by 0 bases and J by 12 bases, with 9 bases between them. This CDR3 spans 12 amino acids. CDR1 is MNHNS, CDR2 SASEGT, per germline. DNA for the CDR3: TGTGCCAGCAGTGAAGCAAGGTTTTGGCAGTTCTTC. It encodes CASSEARFWQFF.

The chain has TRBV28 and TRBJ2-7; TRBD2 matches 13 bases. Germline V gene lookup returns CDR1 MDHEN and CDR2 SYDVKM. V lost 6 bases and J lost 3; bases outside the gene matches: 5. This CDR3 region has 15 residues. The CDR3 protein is CASSTGLAGDYEQYF. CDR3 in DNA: TGTGCCAGCAGCACAGGACTAGCGGGAGACTACGAGCAGTACTTC.

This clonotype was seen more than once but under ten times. The CDR3 spells CASSSGTRHNSPLHF. DNA for the CDR3: TGTGCCAGCAGCTCCGGGACAAGACATAATTCACCCCTCCACTTT. The gene calls are TRBV6-5 and TRBJ1-6, with a possible D match to TRBD1 (6 bases). V lost 6 bases and J lost 5, with 14 bases in between. This CDR3 has 15 amino acids. Germline assignment: CDR1 MNHEY and CDR2 SVGAGI.

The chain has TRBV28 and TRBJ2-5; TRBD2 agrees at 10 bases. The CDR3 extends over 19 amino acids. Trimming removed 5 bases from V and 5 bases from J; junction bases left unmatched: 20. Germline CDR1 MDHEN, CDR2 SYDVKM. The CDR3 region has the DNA TGTGCCAGCAGTAACCTCCTAGCGGGAGTTCTGAAGGGTATTGAGACCCAGTACTTC. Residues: CASSNLLAGVLKGIETQYF.

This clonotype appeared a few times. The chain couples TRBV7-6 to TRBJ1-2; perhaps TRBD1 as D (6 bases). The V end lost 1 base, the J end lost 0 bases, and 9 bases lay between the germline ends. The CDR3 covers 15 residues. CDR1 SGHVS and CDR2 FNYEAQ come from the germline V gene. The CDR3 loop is CASSLEGGANYGYTF. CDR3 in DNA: TGTGCCAGCAGCTTAGAGGGGGGGGCTAACTATGGCTACACCTTC.

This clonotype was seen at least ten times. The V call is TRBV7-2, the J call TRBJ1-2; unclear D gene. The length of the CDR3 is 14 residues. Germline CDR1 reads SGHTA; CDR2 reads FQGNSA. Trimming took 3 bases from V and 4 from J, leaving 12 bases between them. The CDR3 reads CASSFHGPSYGYTF. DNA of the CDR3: TGTGCCAGCAGCTTCCACGGACCCTCCTATGGCTACACCTTC.

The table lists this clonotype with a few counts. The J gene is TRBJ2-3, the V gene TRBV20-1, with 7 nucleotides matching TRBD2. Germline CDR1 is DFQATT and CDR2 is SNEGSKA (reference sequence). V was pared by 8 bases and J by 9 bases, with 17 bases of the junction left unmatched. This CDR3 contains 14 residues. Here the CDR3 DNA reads TGCAGTACCGCTAGTGGGGGGGAAGTGAGCACGCAGTATTTT. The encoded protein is CSTASGGEVSTQYF.

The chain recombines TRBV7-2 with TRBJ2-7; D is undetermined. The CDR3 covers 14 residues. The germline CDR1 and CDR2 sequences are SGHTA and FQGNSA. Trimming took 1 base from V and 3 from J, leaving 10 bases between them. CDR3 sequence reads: CASSLDLNIYEQYF. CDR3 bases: TGTGCCAGCAGCTTAGATCTGAACATCTACGAGCAGTACTTC.

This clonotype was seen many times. CDR3 bases: TGTGCCAGCAGTTTAATCGGGGGCTATGGCTACACCTTC. It is translated as CASSLIGGYGYTF. V is TRBV28 and J is TRBJ1-2; possible D gene TRBD1, 5 bases. The CDR3 covers 13 residues. Germline CDR1 is MDHEN and CDR2 is SYDVKM. With 2 bases removed from V and 4 bases from J, the gap between germline ends came to 8 bases.

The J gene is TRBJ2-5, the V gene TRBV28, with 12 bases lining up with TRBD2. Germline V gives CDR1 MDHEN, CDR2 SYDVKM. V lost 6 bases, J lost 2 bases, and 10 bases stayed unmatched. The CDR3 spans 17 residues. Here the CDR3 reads CASRRGLAGRLQETQYF. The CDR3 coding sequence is TGTGCCAGCAGAAGGGGACTAGCGGGCCGCTTACAAGAGACCCAGTACTTC.

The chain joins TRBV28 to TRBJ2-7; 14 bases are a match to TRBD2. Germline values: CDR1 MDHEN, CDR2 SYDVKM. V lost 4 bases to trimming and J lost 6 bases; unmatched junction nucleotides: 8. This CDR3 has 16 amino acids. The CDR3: CASSSLGLAGALEQYF. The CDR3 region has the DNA TGTGCCAGCAGTTCACTGGGACTAGCGGGAGCACTCGAGCAGTACTTC.

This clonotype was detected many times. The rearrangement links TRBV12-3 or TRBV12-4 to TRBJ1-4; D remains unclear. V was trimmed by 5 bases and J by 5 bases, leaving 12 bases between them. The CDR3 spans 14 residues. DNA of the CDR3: TGTGCCAGCAGTATAAACCCGGGGAATGAAAAACTGTTTTTT. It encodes CASSINPGNEKLFF.

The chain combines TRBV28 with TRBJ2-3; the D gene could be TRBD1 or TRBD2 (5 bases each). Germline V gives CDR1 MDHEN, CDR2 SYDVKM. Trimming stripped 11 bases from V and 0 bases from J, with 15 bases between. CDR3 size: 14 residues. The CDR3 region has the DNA TGTGCCGGGGGTGAAGATGCTAGCACAGATACGCAGTATTTT. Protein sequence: CAGGEDASTDTQYF.

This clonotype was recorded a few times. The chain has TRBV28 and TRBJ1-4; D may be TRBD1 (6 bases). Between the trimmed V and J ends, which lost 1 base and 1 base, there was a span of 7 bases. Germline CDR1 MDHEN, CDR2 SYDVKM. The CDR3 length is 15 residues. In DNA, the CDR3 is TGTGCCAGCAGTTTATCACAGGGAACTAATGAAAAACTGTTTTTT. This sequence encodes CASSLSQGTNEKLFF.

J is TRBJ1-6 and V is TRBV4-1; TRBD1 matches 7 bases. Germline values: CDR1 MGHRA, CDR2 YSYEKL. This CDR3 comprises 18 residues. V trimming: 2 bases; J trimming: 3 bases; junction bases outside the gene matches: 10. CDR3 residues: CASSQKGDSPYYNSPLHF. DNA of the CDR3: TGCGCCAGCAGCCAAAAGGGGGACAGCCCCTACTATAATTCACCCCTCCACTTT.

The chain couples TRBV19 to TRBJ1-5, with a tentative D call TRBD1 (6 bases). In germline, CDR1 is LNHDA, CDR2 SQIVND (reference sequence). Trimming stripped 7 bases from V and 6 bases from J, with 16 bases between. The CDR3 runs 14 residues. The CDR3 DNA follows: TGTGCCAGTACCTTAGGGGGGTTTGGTCAGCCCCAGCATTTT. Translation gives CASTLGGFGQPQHF. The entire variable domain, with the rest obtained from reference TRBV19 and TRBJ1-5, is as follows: DGGITQSPKYLFRKEGQNVTLSCEQNLNHDAMYWYRQDPGQGLRLIYYSQIVNDFQKGDIAEGYSVSREKKESFPLTVTSAQKNPTAFYLCASTLGGFGQPQHFGDGTRLSIL.

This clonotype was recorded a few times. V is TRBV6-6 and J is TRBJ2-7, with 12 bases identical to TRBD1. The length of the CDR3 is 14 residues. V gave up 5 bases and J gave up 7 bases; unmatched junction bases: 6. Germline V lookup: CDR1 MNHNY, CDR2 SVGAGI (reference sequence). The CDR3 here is CASSPGTGGLEQYF. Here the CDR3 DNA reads TGTGCCAGCAGTCCCGGGACAGGGGGCCTTGAGCAGTACTTC.

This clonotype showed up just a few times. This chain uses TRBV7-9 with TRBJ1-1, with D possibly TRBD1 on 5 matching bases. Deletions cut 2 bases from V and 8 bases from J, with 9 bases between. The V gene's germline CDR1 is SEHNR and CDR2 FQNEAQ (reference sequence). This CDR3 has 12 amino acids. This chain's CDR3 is CASSLPGAEAFF. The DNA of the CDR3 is TGTGCCAGCAGCTTACCCGGGGCCGAAGCTTTCTTT.

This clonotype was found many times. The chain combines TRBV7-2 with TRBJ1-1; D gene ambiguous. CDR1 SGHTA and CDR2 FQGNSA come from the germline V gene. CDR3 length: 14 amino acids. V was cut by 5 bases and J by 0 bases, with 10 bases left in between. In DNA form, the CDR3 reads TGTGCCAGCAGCCGGACGCAAATGAACACTGAAGCTTTCTTT. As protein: CASSRTQMNTEAFF.